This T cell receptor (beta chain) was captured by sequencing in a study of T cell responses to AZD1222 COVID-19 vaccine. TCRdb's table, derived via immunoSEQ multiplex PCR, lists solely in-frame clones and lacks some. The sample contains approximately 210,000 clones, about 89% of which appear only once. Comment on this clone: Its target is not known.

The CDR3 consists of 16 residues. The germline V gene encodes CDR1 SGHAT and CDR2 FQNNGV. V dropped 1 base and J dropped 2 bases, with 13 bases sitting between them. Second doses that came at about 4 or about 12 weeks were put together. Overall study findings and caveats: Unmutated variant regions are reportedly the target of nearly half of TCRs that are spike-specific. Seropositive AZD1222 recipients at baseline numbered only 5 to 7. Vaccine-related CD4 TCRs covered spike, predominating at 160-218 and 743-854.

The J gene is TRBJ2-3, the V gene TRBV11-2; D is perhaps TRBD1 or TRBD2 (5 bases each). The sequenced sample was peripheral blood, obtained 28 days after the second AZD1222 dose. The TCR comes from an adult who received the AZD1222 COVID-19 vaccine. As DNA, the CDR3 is TGTGCCAGCAGCTTAGGAGCGGACACAAACACAGATACGCAGTATTTT. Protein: CASSLGADTNTDTQYF.